The present entry profiles one TCR beta chain with its context. Its antigen is unidentified. V shed 6 bases and J 0 bases; nucleotides not matched to a gene: 19. The germline V gene has CDR1 SGHVS and CDR2 FQNEAQ. The CDR3 covers 21 residues. Produced via immunoSEQ multiplex PCR; TCRdb's table is partial and in-frame only. Of about 110,000 clones in the sample, approximately 87% were seen once. These data come from a study of radiotherapy plus CTLA-4 blockade in lung cancer. Study conclusions and caveats: Best predicting response, reportedly, were early blood T cell clone dynamics, with interferon-beta.

V is TRBV7-8 and J is TRBJ1-4, with 10 bases identical to TRBD1. The sequence came from a human donor with non-small cell lung cancer that progressed on radiotherapy plus ipilimumab. Some clones in this sample may be carry-over from other donors' samples. Material: peripheral blood, obtained from a patient treated with radiotherapy plus ipilimumab. The CDR3 DNA is TGTGCCAGCAGGGGAAGACAGGGGGCGACCCTAATCTATACAACTAATGAAAAACTGTTTTTT. Protein product: CASRGRQGATLIYTTNEKLFF.